The 28 T cell receptor beta chains below all came from one sample that was sequenced in a study of blood T cell repertoires in COVID-19. TCRdb's table, derived via immunoSEQ multiplex PCR, lists solely in-frame clones and lacks some. The table includes 100,000 to 150,000 clones, over 70% detected once. The sequencing input was peripheral blood. These receptors all come from a woman aged 45-60 years with acute or convalescent COVID-19.

This chain joins TRBV12-3 or TRBV12-4 and TRBJ2-7, with D possibly matching TRBD1 (6 bases). CDR3 length equals 13 residues. Trimming took off 1 base at V and 3 bases at J, with 7 bases between the two ends. CDR3 in DNA: TGTGCCAGCAGTTTAGGGGGGCACTACGAGCAGTACTTC. It translates to CASSLGGHYEQYF.

This chain joins TRBV7-9 and TRBJ1-2; D unclear. Germline CDR1 reads SEHNR; CDR2 reads FQNEAQ (reference sequence). The CDR3 is 13 amino acids. Trimming shortened V by 5 bases and J by 4 bases, and 11 bases separated the two germline ends. The CDR3 coding sequence is TGTGCCAGCAGCCTCATCGGGAGCTATGGCTACACCTTC. Translation: CASSLIGSYGYTF.

CDR3 coding DNA: TGTGCCAGCAGCCCGGGACAGGGAGGAGGAACTAATGAAAAACTGTTTTTT. It translates to CASSPGQGGGTNEKLFF. This chain joins TRBV7-6 and TRBJ1-4; TRBD1 matches 9 bases. Germline CDR1 reads SGHVS; CDR2 reads FNYEAQ. V was clipped by 5 bases and J by 1 base; unmatched bases: 8. CDR3 size: 17 residues.

The CDR3 bases are TGTGCCAGCCTAAGGGACAGCACCTACGAGCAGTACTTC. Its protein product is CASLRDSTYEQYF. The rearrangement joins TRBV6-5 to TRBJ2-7, with 7 bases lining up with TRBD1. The CDR3 runs 13 residues. Per the germline V gene, CDR1 is MNHEY and CDR2 is SVGAGI. The V segment lost 8 bases and the J segment 2 bases; nucleotides outside the gene matches: 6.

The gene calls are TRBV27 and TRBJ2-1; D is perhaps TRBD2 (6 bases). CDR1 is MNHEY and CDR2 is SMNVEV in the germline V gene (reference sequence). The ends were cut back, 2 bases at V and 4 bases at J, with 6 bases in the middle. CDR3 length equals 13 residues. The CDR3 DNA reads as TGTGCCAGCAGTTTAGGAGGGTACAATGAGCAGTTCTTC. Amino acid sequence: CASSLGGYNEQFF.

The chain links TRBV3-1 (or the pseudogene TRBV3-2) to TRBJ2-2; 8 bases match TRBD1. Germline V gene lookup returns CDR1 LGHDT and CDR2 YNNKEL (reference sequence). The CDR3 is 15 amino acids. J gave up 0 bases and V 4 bases, and 1 base lay outside the gene matches. In DNA form, the CDR3 reads TGTGCCAGCAGCCGGGGACAGGCGAACACCGGGGAGCTGTTTTTT. This gives the protein CASSRGQANTGELFF.

The V and J genes are TRBV18 and TRBJ2-7; possibly TRBD1 for D (6 bases). This CDR3 has 14 residues. CDR1 is KGHSH and CDR2 is LQKENI in the germline V gene. Deletions cut 0 bases from V and 1 base from J, with 7 bases between. CDR3 in amino acids: CASSPPGASYEQYF. DNA for the CDR3: TGTGCCAGCTCACCACCGGGGGCTTCCTACGAGCAGTACTTC.

V gene TRBV18 combines with J gene TRBJ2-7; 10 bases align to TRBD2. The CDR3 is made up of 14 amino acids. After removal of 1 base from V and 3 bases from J, the junction contained 0 bases not matched to a gene. Germline V gives CDR1 KGHSH, CDR2 LQKENI. The chain's CDR3 is CASSPLAGGYEQYF. Here the CDR3 DNA reads TGTGCCAGCTCACCACTAGCGGGAGGCTACGAGCAGTACTTC. The whole variable domain, remainder taken from reference TRBV18 and TRBJ2-7, is NAGVMQNPRHLVRRRGQEARLRCSPMKGHSHVYWYRQLPEEGLKFMVYLQKENIIDESGMPKERFSAEFPKEGPSILRIQQVVRGDSAAYFCASSPLAGGYEQYFGPGTRLTVT.

The chain employs TRBV5-1 and TRBJ1-3; D uncertain. V was pared by 0 bases and J by 3 bases, with 7 bases between. This CDR3 has 14 residues. The germline gives CDR1 SGHRS, CDR2 YFSETQ. Here the CDR3 reads CASSLVVGGNTIYF. The CDR3 DNA follows: TGCGCCAGCAGCTTGGTAGTTGGTGGAAACACCATATATTTT.

The J gene is TRBJ1-1, the V gene TRBV6-5; TRBD1 matches at 8 bases. Trimming took 6 bases from V and 1 from J; bases not matched to a gene: 4. CDR1 is MNHEY and CDR2 is SVGAGI in the germline V gene. The CDR3 contains 14 residues. CDR3 sequence: CASRAGTGNTEAFF. Here the CDR3 DNA reads TGTGCCAGCAGAGCCGGGACAGGGAACACTGAAGCTTTCTTT.

The V call is TRBV28, the J call TRBJ2-7, with 10 bases aligning to TRBD1. This CDR3 comprises 14 residues. CDR1 and CDR2 from the germline V gene are MDHEN and SYDVKM. V gave up 5 bases and J gave up 3 bases; unmatched junction bases: 4. The CDR3 loop is CASSPGQGGYEQYF. CDR3 coding DNA: TGTGCCAGCAGTCCCGGACAGGGGGGCTACGAGCAGTACTTC.

The chain uses TRBV2 and TRBJ2-3; D is undetermined. Trimming removed 4 bases from V and 4 bases from J, with 6 bases in between. The CDR3 length is 12 residues. CDR1 SNHLY and CDR2 FYNNEI come from the germline V gene. The CDR3 here is CASSAVPDTQYF. CDR3 bases: TGTGCCAGCAGTGCGGTCCCAGATACGCAGTATTTT.

In DNA form, the CDR3 reads TGTGCCAGCAGCCTAAGAGGGGGTATAGCGGGAGGTGAGCAGTTCTTC. Its protein is CASSLRGGIAGGEQFF. The chain links TRBV3-1 (or the pseudogene TRBV3-2) to TRBJ2-1; 10 bases map to TRBD2. CDR1 and CDR2 (germline): LGHDT, YNNKEL (reference sequence). With V trimmed by 4 bases and J by 9 bases, 12 bases remained unmatched. The CDR3 extends over 16 amino acids.

A note on this clone: The sample has other DNA sequences that encode this CDR3 too. The chain has TRBV28 and TRBJ2-5; TRBD2 aligns across 11 bases. This CDR3 is built from 15 residues. Per the germline V gene, CDR1 is MDHEN and CDR2 is SYDVKM. V dropped 6 bases and J dropped 2; count of bases not matched to a gene: 5. The CDR3 sequence is CASSRRLAGQETQYF. Here the CDR3 DNA reads TGTGCCAGCAGCCGCCGACTAGCGGGACAAGAGACCCAGTACTTC.

This clone has a handful of counts. The V and J genes are TRBV5-1 and TRBJ2-5; no firm D call. V was pared by 4 bases and J by 2 bases, with 18 bases between. The CDR3 totals 16 residues. Germline V gene sequence: CDR1 SGHRS, CDR2 YFSETQ. The DNA of the CDR3 is TGCGCCAGCAGCCTGGGGTCATTCGGGTTTCAAGAGACCCAGTACTTC. This codes for CASSLGSFGFQETQYF.

This clone was observed once. The chain links TRBV5-4 to TRBJ2-7, with TRBD1 identical over 7 bases. Germline V gene data show CDR1 as SGHNT and CDR2 as YYREEE (reference sequence). CDR3 length: 16 residues. Trimming took 0 bases from V and 3 from J; bases not matched to a gene: 9. The chain's CDR3 is CASSLGQGGNIYEQYF. For the CDR3, the DNA is TGTGCCAGCAGCTTGGGACAGGGTGGAAATATCTACGAGCAGTACTTC.

The CDR3 protein is CASSSRSNQPQHF. The CDR3 nucleotides read TGTGCCAGCAGCTCTCGGAGCAATCAGCCCCAGCATTTT. This sequence joins TRBV5-6 and TRBJ1-5; D is ambiguous. The CDR3 sequence is 13 residues long. The V and J ends lost 3 bases and 1 base respectively, with 5 bases between them. The germline CDR1 and CDR2 sequences are SGHDT and YYEEEE.

This clone was counted between two and nine times. The chain links TRBV7-9 to TRBJ2-3; D unresolved. CDR1 SEHNR and CDR2 FQNEAQ come from the germline V gene (reference sequence). V lost 5 bases and J 0 bases, leaving 9 bases between the germline ends. CDR3 size: 14 residues. The DNA of the CDR3 is TGTGCCAGCAGCAGCCCGTCTAGCACAGATACGCAGTATTTT. It encodes CASSSPSSTDTQYF.

DNA of the CDR3: TGTGCCTGGGGGAGCGGAGGCCAGAGGGAGACCCAGTACTTC. Protein product: CAWGSGGQRETQYF. This chain connects TRBV30 to TRBJ2-5, with D possibly being TRBD2 (5 bases). Per the germline V gene, CDR1 is GTSNPN and CDR2 is SVGIG (reference sequence). CDR3 length: 14 residues. Trimming cost V 5 bases and J 5 bases, with 18 bases left between them.

The chain joins TRBV21-1 to TRBJ1-5; the D segment call TRBD1 is taken from the table without a DNA check. TRBV21-1 is classified as a pseudogene. This CDR3 comprises 17 residues. CDR3 loop: CAKTYRLHYHSNQPQHF. The CDR3 nucleotides are TGTGCCAAGACTTACAGGCTACATTACCATAGCAATCAGCCCCAGCATTTT.

The chain has TRBV10-3 and TRBJ2-3, with 9 nucleotides matching TRBD1. The CDR3 spans 17 residues. Trimming at V came to 3 bases and at J to 1 base, leaving 8 bases not matched to a gene. Germline CDR1 ENHRY, CDR2 SYGVKD. CDR3 DNA: TGTGCCATCAGTGAAACCGGGACAGGGAAGGGCACAGATACGCAGTATTTT. Translating it yields CAISETGTGKGTDTQYF.

The chain recombines TRBV27 with TRBJ1-4, with a possible D match to TRBD1 (5 bases). In germline, CDR1 is MNHEY, CDR2 SMNVEV (reference sequence). Trimming removed 7 bases at V and 6 bases at J, with 15 bases between. There are 14 residues in the CDR3. In nucleotides, the CDR3 is TGTGCCAGCAAGGGGTGGGCAGACGATGAAAAACTGTTTTTT. Protein product: CASKGWADDEKLFF.

V and J are TRBV7-3 and TRBJ2-2; 8 bases are a match to TRBD1. CDR1 is SGHTA, CDR2 FQGTGA, per germline. The V gene end was trimmed by 5 bases and the J gene end by 4 bases; junction bases not matched to a gene: 6. There are 15 residues in the CDR3. The chain's CDR3 is CASSKDRAGTGELFF. CDR3 bases: TGTGCCAGCAGCAAGGACAGGGCCGGCACCGGGGAGCTGTTTTTT.

The chain recombines TRBV15 with TRBJ1-5; no clear D. The CDR3 is 13 amino acids. Germline CDR1 is LNHNV and CDR2 is YYDKDF (reference sequence). V was shortened by 4 bases and J by 7 bases, with 11 bases between the two germline ends. The CDR3 here is CATSTNERQPQHF. The DNA for the CDR3 is TGTGCCACCAGCACAAACGAGAGGCAGCCCCAGCATTTT.

The V gene is TRBV7-8, the J gene TRBJ1-4; 8 bases match TRBD1. CDR3 size: 15 residues. The J segment lost 8 bases and the V segment lost 0 bases, leaving 5 bases of the junction unmatched. The germline V gene encodes CDR1 SGHVS and CDR2 FQNEAQ. CDR3 sequence (DNA): TGTGCCAGCAGCTTAGCCCGGCAGGGGGCCGAAAAACTGTTTTTT. Protein product: CASSLARQGAEKLFF.

The V call is TRBV20-1, the J call TRBJ1-2; D may be TRBD1 (6 bases). Per germline, CDR1 DFQATT and CDR2 SNEGSKA (reference sequence). This CDR3 is built from 13 residues. V lost 3 bases and J 1 base, leaving 9 bases between the germline ends. In DNA, the CDR3 is TGCAGTGCTAGTGAGGACAGTAACTATGGCTACACCTTC. Protein product: CSASEDSNYGYTF.

CDR3 residues: CASSVESGRNTGELFF. The CDR3 DNA reads as TGTGCCAGCAGCGTTGAAAGCGGGAGGAACACCGGGGAGCTGTTTTTT. The gene calls are TRBV9 and TRBJ2-2; 8 bases line up with TRBD2. CDR3 length: 16 residues. The germline CDR1 and CDR2 sequences are SGDLS and YYNGEE. Trimming removed 2 bases from V and 1 base from J; junction bases left unmatched: 4.

The chain links TRBV6-5 to TRBJ1-1; tentatively, D is TRBD1 (6 bases). The V end was cut by 2 bases, the J end by 1 base, with 8 bases between. This CDR3 has 14 amino acids. From germline, CDR1 is MNHEY and CDR2 SVGAGI. The CDR3 reads CASSYTDRNTEAFF. The CDR3 region has the DNA TGTGCCAGCAGTTACACGGACAGGAACACTGAAGCTTTCTTT.